The 26 T cell receptor beta chains in this list originate from one sample, sequenced in a study of technical replicates of blood from a handful of donors. Generated by immunoSEQ multiplex PCR, the TCRdb table keeps only in-frame clones and is missing some. The table includes 40,000 to 55,000 clones, around 95% detected once. Sequencing input: T cells isolated from PBMCs. The receptors were sampled from a human donor in good health.

This chain joins TRBV2 and TRBJ1-5; maybe TRBD1 (5 bases). Germline V lookup: CDR1 SNHLY, CDR2 FYNNEI. This CDR3 is built from 13 residues. Trimming removed 7 bases from V and 3 bases from J, with 10 bases in between. CDR3 protein: CASIDSPNQPQHF. The CDR3 DNA reads TGTGCCAGCATCGACAGTCCCAATCAGCCCCAGCATTTT.

The chain combines TRBV28 with TRBJ1-5; a weak D match, TRBD1 (6 bases). Between the trimmed V and J ends, which lost 6 bases and 5 bases, there was a span of 20 bases. The CDR3 is 16 residues long. The germline CDR1 and CDR2 sequences are MDHEN and SYDVKM. The DNA of the CDR3 is TGTGCCAGCAGGACAAACAGGGTAGCTAGGTATCAGCCCCAGCATTTT. Translating it yields CASRTNRVARYQPQHF.

J is TRBJ2-5 and V is TRBV4-1; 7 nucleotides match TRBD2. This CDR3 spans 13 amino acids. The germline CDR1 and CDR2 sequences are MGHRA and YSYEKL. V gave up 1 base and J gave up 5 bases; unmatched junction bases: 1. The CDR3 sequence: CASSQGAGETQYF. CDR3 bases: TGCGCCAGCAGCCAAGGAGCGGGGGAGACCCAGTACTTC.

The CDR3 DNA reads as TGTGCCAGCAGCCCAGAGGCTAGCGGGAGGGCCATCGATGAGCAGTTCTTC. It translates to CASSPEASGRAIDEQFF. This chain joins TRBV7-3 and TRBJ2-1, with TRBD2 identical over 12 bases. This CDR3 contains 17 residues. Germline V gene lookup returns CDR1 SGHTA and CDR2 FQGTGA. The V gene end was trimmed by 5 bases and the J gene end by 8 bases; junction bases not matched to a gene: 13.

This clone came up a few times. V and J are TRBV10-1 and TRBJ1-5; D possibly corresponds to TRBD1 (6 bases). The CDR3 is 14 amino acids. The V end lost 4 bases, the J end lost 2 bases, and 9 bases lay between the germline ends. Germline V lookup: CDR1 WNHNN, CDR2 SYGVQD (reference sequence). This chain's CDR3 is CASSAGAGNQPQHF. The CDR3 bases are TGCGCCAGCAGTGCAGGGGCTGGCAATCAGCCCCAGCATTTT.

This chain uses TRBV28 with TRBJ2-7, with D perhaps TRBD2 (6 bases). The CDR3 is 12 amino acids. The germline V and J ends were trimmed by 10 bases and 2 bases, with 12 bases remaining between them. Per the germline V gene, CDR1 is MDHEN and CDR2 is SYDVKM. The chain's CDR3 is CATLGGTYEQYF. The CDR3 region has the DNA TGTGCCACTTTGGGGGGAACCTACGAGCAGTACTTC.

The rearrangement joins TRBV5-1 to TRBJ1-1; D ambiguous. The CDR3 contains 16 residues. Germline assignment: CDR1 SGHRS and CDR2 YFSETQ. The V and J ends lost 2 bases and 4 bases respectively, with 18 bases between them. The CDR3 reads CASSFGVVSVSTEAFF. DNA of the CDR3: TGCGCCAGCAGCTTCGGGGTCGTAAGCGTATCCACTGAAGCTTTCTTT.

The V gene is TRBV7-2, the J gene TRBJ1-2; tentatively, D is TRBD1 (5 bases). In germline, CDR1 is SGHTA, CDR2 FQGNSA. This CDR3 spans 13 amino acids. V was pared by 3 bases and J by 5 bases, with 10 bases between. The DNA of the CDR3 is TGTGCCAGCAGCTTGTCAGGGAAATATGGCTACACCTTC. It yields the protein CASSLSGKYGYTF.

The V call is TRBV7-3, the J call TRBJ2-7; D may be TRBD2 (5 bases). The germline V gene has CDR1 SGHTA and CDR2 FQGTGA. Trimming took off 3 bases at V and 6 bases at J, with 12 bases between the two ends. The CDR3 runs to 13 residues. CDR3 sequence (DNA): TGTGCCAGCAGCTTGAGGGTTTCCCGCGAGCAGTACTTC. Amino acids: CASSLRVSREQYF.

V and J are TRBV21-1 and TRBJ1-4. TRBV21-1 is tagged as a pseudogene. The CDR3 has 17 residues. CDR3 sequence reads: CASSNRRTNTTNEKLFF. The CDR3 DNA reads as TGTGCCAGCAGCAATAGGAGGACCAATACAACTAATGAAAAACTGTTTTTT.

The chain has TRBV7-9 and TRBJ1-2; D gene ambiguous. The CDR3 totals 12 residues. Germline V CDR1 and CDR2: SEHNR, FQNEAQ (reference sequence). Trimming took off 4 bases at V and 1 base at J, with 4 bases between the two ends. In nucleotides, the CDR3 is TGTGCCAGCAGCTCTAATAACTATGGCTACACCTTC. Protein sequence: CASSSNNYGYTF.

V is TRBV10-1 and J is TRBJ1-2, with D uncertain. CDR1 is WNHNN and CDR2 is SYGVQD in the germline V gene (reference sequence). The CDR3 has 11 residues. V lost 4 bases and J lost 4, with 4 bases in between. DNA of the CDR3: TGCGCCAGCAGTGGCGTCTATGGCTACACCTTC. Protein sequence: CASSGVYGYTF.

The chain is built from TRBV5-4 and TRBJ2-1; tentatively, D is TRBD2 (5 bases). The CDR3 runs 19 residues. Germline V gene data show CDR1 as SGHNT and CDR2 as YYREEE (reference sequence). V shed 3 bases and J shed 3 bases, with 25 bases lying between them. As DNA, the CDR3 is TGTGCCAGCAGCTCCCTTTCCAGCGGTAACCCTCCTCGCTACAATGAGCAGTTCTTC. Its protein is CASSSLSSGNPPRYNEQFF.

The V call is TRBV2, the J call TRBJ2-4, with D tentatively TRBD1 (5 bases). V was shortened by 1 base and J by 7 bases, with 8 bases between the two germline ends. The CDR3 covers 13 residues. Germline CDR1 reads SNHLY; CDR2 reads FYNNEI. The CDR3 sequence: CASSEGQGNIQYF. The CDR3 nucleotides read TGTGCCAGCAGTGAAGGTCAGGGTAACATTCAGTACTTC.

V is TRBV5-4 and J is TRBJ1-1; 8 nucleotides agree with TRBD1. In germline, CDR1 is SGHNT, CDR2 YYREEE (reference sequence). J lost 3 bases, V lost 4 bases, and 5 bases had no gene match. This CDR3 comprises 14 residues. DNA for the CDR3: TGTGCCAGCAGCAGGGGACAGGTAGACACTGAAGCTTTCTTT. This sequence encodes CASSRGQVDTEAFF. Full variable domain (rest looked up from reference TRBV5-4 and TRBJ1-1): ETGVTQSPTHLIKTRGQQVTLRCSSQSGHNTVSWYQQALGQGPQFIFQYYREEENGRGNFPPRFSGLQFPNYSSELNVNALELDDSALYLCASSRGQVDTEAFFGQGTRLTVV.

In this sample, this clone turned up a few times. CDR3 sequence reads: CASSTGQDQTQYF. The CDR3 DNA is TGTGCCAGCAGCACCGGACAGGATCAGACCCAGTACTTC. The chain carries TRBV7-2 and TRBJ2-5, with TRBD1 identical over 7 bases. CDR1 is SGHTA, CDR2 FQGNSA, per germline. The CDR3 runs 13 residues. The ends lost 5 bases at V and 6 bases at J; junction bases unmatched: 6.

The chain recombines TRBV4-3 with TRBJ1-1, with 7 bases fitting TRBD1. This CDR3 spans 14 amino acids. V lost 0 bases to trimming and J lost 5 bases; unmatched junction nucleotides: 3. Germline lookup yields CDR1 LGHNA and CDR2 YSLEER. The CDR3 sequence is CASSQERQGTEAFF. CDR3 DNA sequence: TGCGCCAGCAGCCAAGAACGACAGGGAACTGAAGCTTTCTTT.

This chain joins TRBV27 and TRBJ2-2; maybe TRBD1 (6 bases). The CDR3 has 15 residues. Germline CDR1 MNHEY, CDR2 SMNVEV (reference sequence). V was trimmed by 4 bases and J by 4 bases, leaving 13 bases between them. The CDR3: CASSSSGVVTGELFF. CDR3 sequence (DNA): TGTGCCAGCAGTTCTTCAGGGGTGGTCACCGGGGAGCTGTTTTTT.

Written as DNA, the CDR3 is TGTGCCAGTGCCTTTAGCGGAGTCACAGATACGCAGTATTTT. As protein: CASAFSGVTDTQYF. V is TRBV19 and J is TRBJ2-3; tentatively, D is TRBD2 (6 bases). The CDR3 runs to 14 residues. The V gene lost 8 bases and the J gene lost 2 bases, with 14 bases spanning the gap. Germline CDR1 reads LNHDA; CDR2 reads SQIVND (reference sequence).

This CDR3 reads CASSVGGAGSNEQFF. CDR3 coding DNA: TGTGCCAGCAGCGTAGGCGGGGCCGGGTCAAATGAGCAGTTCTTC. J is TRBJ2-1 and V is TRBV9; D perhaps matches TRBD2 (6 bases). Trimming removed 0 bases from V and 7 bases from J, with 14 bases in between. The CDR3 runs to 15 residues. Germline V CDR1 and CDR2: SGDLS, YYNGEE.

The J gene is TRBJ2-3, the V gene TRBV11-3; 12 bases line up with TRBD2. Germline V gene data show CDR1 as SGHNT and CDR2 as YENEEA. The CDR3 consists of 16 residues. Losses at the gene ends were 5 bases for V and 0 bases for J; bases not matched to a gene: 3. In nucleotides, the CDR3 is TGTGCCAGCAGCCCCGGGACTAGCGGGAGCACAGATACGCAGTATTTT. This translates into CASSPGTSGSTDTQYF.

In DNA form, the CDR3 reads TGTGCCAGCAGCTCTAGCGGGGAGCTGTTTTTT. Protein product: CASSSSGELFF. The V gene is TRBV7-9, the J gene TRBJ2-2; no definite D call. The germline V and J ends were trimmed by 4 bases and 7 bases, with 4 bases remaining between them. The CDR3 runs 11 residues. Germline loops: CDR1 SEHNR, CDR2 FQNEAQ (reference sequence). The variable domain in full, completed from reference TRBV7-9 and TRBJ2-2, reads DTGVSQNPRHKITKRGQNVTFRCDPISEHNRLYWYRQTLGQGPEFLTYFQNEAQLEKSRLLSDRFSAERPKGSFSTLEIQRTEQGDSAMYLCASSSSGELFFGEGSRLTVL.

This chain connects TRBV6-1 to TRBJ2-7, with 10 bases fitting TRBD2. The germline V gene encodes CDR1 MNHNS and CDR2 SASEGT. V trimming: 1 base; J trimming: 7 bases; junction bases outside the gene matches: 10. This CDR3 comprises 16 residues. CDR3 region: CASSEVWLAGVGEQYF. The CDR3 bases are TGTGCCAGCAGTGAAGTTTGGCTAGCGGGAGTGGGGGAGCAGTACTTC.

The gene calls are TRBV7-9 and TRBJ2-7, with D possibly being TRBD2 (5 bases). The CDR3 length is 17 residues. The V end was cut by 1 base, the J end by 0 bases, with 16 bases between. CDR1 is SEHNR and CDR2 is FQNEAQ in the germline V gene (reference sequence). In DNA form, the CDR3 reads TGTGCCAGCAGCTTAGACGGGGATGACCGTTACTCCTACGAGCAGTACTTC. It translates to CASSLDGDDRYSYEQYF.

The chain links TRBV18 to TRBJ1-2; D unclear. The V gene's germline CDR1 is KGHSH and CDR2 LQKENI. V lost 0 bases to trimming and J lost 5 bases, with 13 bases between them. The CDR3 totals 15 residues. The CDR3 region is CASSPPEITGYGYTF. The CDR3 DNA reads as TGTGCCAGCTCACCACCGGAAATCACGGGGTATGGCTACACCTTC.

This clone has a single count. This CDR3 reads CASSESGRVYEQYF. The CDR3 DNA follows: TGTGCCAGCAGCGAGAGCGGGAGGGTCTACGAGCAGTACTTC. The genes are TRBV6-1 and TRBJ2-7; 10 bases agree with TRBD2. The germline gives CDR1 MNHNS, CDR2 SASEGT. There are 14 residues in the CDR3. V lost 6 bases, J lost 3 bases, and 5 bases stayed unmatched.